This T cell receptor beta chain was captured by sequencing in a study of cytomegalovirus exposure and HLA in healthy donors. Study background: Clustering assigned 70% to 85% of the approximately 400 genotyped donors to the Caucasian-associated ancestry cluster. Findings and limits, study-wide: TCR beta V- and J-gene trimming, according to a later analysis, was linked to a missense DCLRE1C variant.

This clone was counted between two and nine times. Its antigen is currently unknown. PCR primers comprised 60 Vbeta and 13 Jbeta primers. Clones were sequenced by immunoSEQ multiplex PCR, and TCRdb holds only the in-frame ones, with some missing. The sample yields roughly 120,000 clones, roughly 15% seen once. This receptor was identified in a woman aged 18 to 35 in good health and CMV-seronegative. What was sequenced was PBMCs.

For the CDR3, the DNA is TGTGCCAGTAGACTAGCGGGCAACCAAGAGACCCAGTACTTC. Its protein product is CASRLAGNQETQYF. This rearrangement joins TRBV19 to TRBJ2-5, with TRBD2 matching over 9 bases. The CDR3 totals 14 residues. The germline gives CDR1 LNHDA, CDR2 SQIVND (reference sequence). With 6 bases clipped from V and 0 bases from J, the junction kept 2 bases outside the gene matches.